Below, 21 T cell receptor beta chains from the same sample are listed, as sequenced in a study of T cells in Graves' hyperthyroidism and ophthalmopathy (dated by TCRdb to about 2019). The library relied on multiplex PCR. Sequenced on an Illumina HiSeq 2000. The TCR beta CDR3 regions were amplified from RNA transcripts. The TCR CDR3 was subjected to a first round of RT-PCR using the HTBI primer set and the Qiagen OneStep RT-PCR kit. The public sequencing data were trimmed at Q25 with fastp and processed into clonotypes with MiXCR by TCRdb, which kept only in-frame beta chains. Each entry merges the rows of one CDR3 protein and shows their most common DNA and genes. The sample yields about 570,000 distinct CDR3 sequences; about half were counted once. Around 17% of the sample is in the top ten clones. The sequenced material came from peripheral blood or thyroid tissue (not recorded which). The receptor source for this set is an adult woman with Graves' disease, either hyperthyroidism or ophthalmopathy (not recorded which).

The chain couples TRBV6-1 to TRBJ2-7, with TRBD1 identical over 7 bases. Germline assignment: CDR1 MNHNS and CDR2 SASEGT. This CDR3 comprises 14 residues. The ends lost 6 bases at V and 8 bases at J; junction bases unmatched: 13. The CDR3: CASRSYRGQPQQYF. In nucleotides, the CDR3 is TGTGCCAGCAGGTCTTACAGGGGTCAGCCCCAGCAGTACTTC.

This clonotype showed up many times. This chain connects TRBV20-1 to TRBJ2-3; no definite D call. Trimming pared 6 bases from V and 4 bases from J, leaving 8 bases between. The CDR3 has 11 amino acids. Per the germline V gene, CDR1 is DFQATT and CDR2 is SNEGSKA (reference sequence). CDR3 sequence: CSAVSADTQYF. The CDR3, as DNA: TGCAGTGCGGTCAGCGCAGATACGCAGTATTTT.

Many counts were recorded for this clonotype. V gene TRBV20-1 combines with J gene TRBJ2-7, with 7 bases that match TRBD2. Germline V lookup: CDR1 DFQATT, CDR2 SNEGSKA (reference sequence). CDR3 length: 14 amino acids. V gave up 6 bases and J gave up 3 bases; unmatched junction bases: 11. CDR3 DNA sequence: TGCAGTGCCGCGACTAGCCGGTTTCTCTACGAGCAGTACTTC. It codes for CSAATSRFLYEQYF.

The J gene is TRBJ1-2, the V gene TRBV2; D may be TRBD1 (5 bases). The CDR3 contains 12 residues. Between the trimmed V and J ends, which lost 4 bases and 7 bases, there was a span of 10 bases. Germline V gene sequence: CDR1 SNHLY, CDR2 FYNNEI. CDR3 in DNA: TGTGCCAGCAGTGCCCGGGGGTTTGGCTACACCTTC. This codes for CASSARGFGYTF.

The J gene is TRBJ1-5, the V gene TRBV7-9; D remains unclear. From germline, CDR1 is SEHNR and CDR2 FQNEAQ (reference sequence). This CDR3 region has 14 residues. V lost 8 bases and J lost 4, with 15 bases in between. The CDR3 DNA follows: TGTGCCAGCGGCACCCTCAAGGGAAATCAGCCCCAGCATTTT. This encodes CASGTLKGNQPQHF. The full variable domain, its missing parts supplied by reference TRBV7-9 and TRBJ1-5, is DTGVSQNPRHKITKRGQNVTFRCDPISEHNRLYWYRQTLGQGPEFLTYFQNEAQLEKSRLLSDRFSAERPKGSFSTLEIQRTEQGDSAMYLCASGTLKGNQPQHFGDGTRLSIL.

This sequence joins TRBV7-2 and TRBJ2-5, with 8 bases fitting TRBD1. The CDR3 is 16 amino acids. Germline assignment: CDR1 SGHTA and CDR2 FQGNSA. With 5 bases clipped from V and 1 base from J, the junction kept 9 bases outside the gene matches. CDR3 bases: TGTGCCAGCAGCCCCCCGACAGGGGCGCCCCAAGAGACCCAGTACTTC. Its protein is CASSPPTGAPQETQYF.

On this clonotype itself: Possible read error: a much larger clone is one base away. The V gene is TRBV4-1, the J gene TRBJ1-1; a possible D gene is TRBD1 (5 bases). V was cut by 2 bases and J by 6 bases, with 22 bases left in between. Germline CDR1 is MGHRA and CDR2 is YSYEKL. The CDR3 contains 17 residues. CDR3 in amino acids: CASSQPTEGRGSAEAFF. The CDR3 DNA reads TGCGCCAGCAGCCAACCGACAGAGGGGCGAGGTTCTGCTGAAGCTTTCTTT.

The chain carries TRBV12-3 or TRBV12-4 and TRBJ2-2; 8 bases are shared with TRBD2. CDR3 size: 16 residues. V trimming: 4 bases; J trimming: 7 bases; junction bases outside the gene matches: 11. As DNA, the CDR3 is TGTGCCAGCAGTTATCAGCGGGAGATTGGGATCGGGGAGCTGTTTTTT. Its translation is CASSYQREIGIGELFF.

This clonotype was seen more than once but under ten times. V and J are TRBV29-1 and TRBJ1-4, with a weak D call TRBD1 (5 bases). The CDR3 has 13 residues. The ends were cut back, 6 bases at V and 8 bases at J, with 16 bases in the middle. Germline V gene lookup returns CDR1 SQVTM and CDR2 ANQGSEA. CDR3 protein: CSVEGQGREKLFF. As DNA, the CDR3 is TGCAGCGTCGAGGGGCAGGGAAGGGAAAAACTGTTTTTT.

Comment on this clonotype: Just one base apart from a much larger clone, this may be a read error. The chain couples TRBV2 to TRBJ2-7, with no clear D. Germline CDR1 and CDR2: SNHLY and FYNNEI. CDR3 length: 11 amino acids. Written as DNA, the CDR3 is TGTGCCGGCAGTCCCCACAACGAGCAGTACTTC. It specifies CAGSPHNEQYF.

The V call is TRBV10-3, the J call TRBJ2-7; D unresolved. Germline values: CDR1 ENHRY, CDR2 SYGVKD. The CDR3 is 13 amino acids. CDR3 amino acids: CARDRTANYEQYF. DNA of the CDR3: TGTGCTAGAGATCGGACGGCGAACTACGAGCAGTACTTC.

This clonotype showed up many times. J is TRBJ1-1 and V is TRBV12-3 or TRBV12-4; 11 nucleotides match TRBD1. Trimming cost V 8 bases and J 5 bases; bases outside gene matches: 10. This CDR3 spans 15 amino acids. In DNA form, the CDR3 reads TGTGCCAGCGGATGGACAGGGGGCCACGGGACTGAAGCTTTCTTT. The encoded protein is CASGWTGGHGTEAFF.

V is TRBV11-2 and J is TRBJ2-1; 13 bases map to TRBD2. Germline V gene data show CDR1 as SGHAT and CDR2 as FQNNGV. The CDR3 contains 15 residues. V lost 4 bases to trimming and J lost 5 bases; unmatched junction nucleotides: 2. CDR3 sequence reads: CASSSGLAGNNEQFF. CDR3 nucleotides: TGTGCCAGCAGCTCGGGACTAGCGGGAAACAATGAGCAGTTCTTC.

In regard to this clonotype: Being one base from a much bigger clone, this may be a read error. V gene TRBV7-2 combines with J gene TRBJ2-7; 7 positions match TRBD2. Germline values: CDR1 SGHTA, CDR2 FQGNSA. The CDR3 runs 17 residues. V was pared by 0 bases and J by 2 bases, with 10 bases of the junction left unmatched. The CDR3 sequence: CASSLAPRPAGTYEQYF. For the CDR3, the DNA is TGTGCCAGCAGCTTAGCCCCGCGGCCAGCGGGAACCTACGAGCAGTACTTC.

The genes are TRBV29-1 and TRBJ1-1, with 7 bases lining up with TRBD1. Germline CDR1 is SQVTM and CDR2 is ANQGSEA. J was trimmed by 5 bases and V by 5 bases; bases with no gene match: 5. There are 12 residues in the CDR3. DNA for the CDR3: TGCAGCGTTCAACCAGGGGGAACTGAAGCTTTCTTT. Its translation: CSVQPGGTEAFF.

This chain links TRBV20-1 with TRBJ1-5, with 7 nucleotides matching TRBD1. The V gene end was trimmed by 6 bases and the J gene end by 3 bases; junction bases not matched to a gene: 17. The germline CDR1 and CDR2 sequences are DFQATT and SNEGSKA (reference sequence). The CDR3 contains 17 residues. This CDR3 is CSAIDRVIEGFNQPQHF. The DNA for the CDR3 is TGCAGTGCGATCGACAGGGTCATAGAGGGATTCAATCAGCCCCAGCATTTT.

The chain is built from TRBV2 and TRBJ1-4; TRBD1 might be the D (6 bases). The CDR3 has 15 amino acids. Trimming cost V 5 bases and J 3 bases, with 13 bases left between them. Germline V gives CDR1 SNHLY, CDR2 FYNNEI. The CDR3 reads CASSSTGTPNEKLFF. The CDR3 region has the DNA TGTGCCAGCAGTTCCACAGGGACCCCTAATGAAAAACTGTTTTTT.

The sample holds a few counts of this clonotype. The V gene is TRBV10-3, the J gene TRBJ2-2, with TRBD2 matching over 7 bases. The CDR3 consists of 14 residues. Germline V gene data show CDR1 as ENHRY and CDR2 as SYGVKD. V shed 7 bases and J 4 bases; nucleotides not matched to a gene: 6. The CDR3 is CAITVGGITGELFF. CDR3 nucleotides: TGTGCCATCACCGTCGGGGGGATCACCGGGGAGCTGTTTTTT.

Details on this clonotype: Given a much more abundant clone one base away, this may be a read error. The rearrangement joins TRBV28 to TRBJ2-5; D remains unclear. This CDR3 contains 15 residues. Germline lookup yields CDR1 MDHEN and CDR2 SYDVKM. V lost 5 bases and J 1 base, leaving 14 bases between the germline ends. The CDR3, as DNA: TGTGCCAGCAGTCCACCACGGCGAGCCCAAGAGACCCAGTACTTC. Translating it yields CASSPPRRAQETQYF.

This clonotype appeared many times. The chain has TRBV27 and TRBJ2-5, with 9 bases fitting TRBD1. V lost 3 bases, J lost 5 bases, and 16 bases stayed unmatched. Looked up from germline, CDR1 is MNHEY and CDR2 is SMNVEV (reference sequence). This CDR3 has 18 residues. In DNA, the CDR3 is TGTGCCAGCAGTTTGACTTTGTTGGGACAGGGAAGAGGGGAGACCCAGTACTTC. Translated: CASSLTLLGQGRGETQYF.

This clonotype was counted ten times or more. The CDR3 DNA sequence: TGTGCCATCAGTGAGGACAGGAGAAATTCACCCCTCCACTTT. Translating it yields CAISEDRRNSPLHF. The rearrangement joins TRBV10-3 to TRBJ1-6, with D possibly being TRBD1 (6 bases). The germline V and J ends were trimmed by 2 bases and 7 bases, with 9 bases remaining between them. This CDR3 is built from 14 residues. Per the germline V gene, CDR1 is ENHRY and CDR2 is SYGVKD.